This TCR beta chain was identified during a study of T-cell memory formation after mild COVID-19 (dated by TCRdb to the early 2020s). Study-wide context: TCR sequence clusters from the two donors were found to be largely donor specific. The cohort comprised two young, previously healthy adult volunteers, one female and one male. Longitudinal TCRalpha and TCRbeta repertoire sequencing tracked T-cell clones expanding and contracting after mild COVID-19 in two donors. The research as a whole found: From day 15 to 85, contracting clones showed balanced CD4/CD8 phenotypes, whereas a second wave of clones that expanded from day 15 to 37 leaned towards CD4+. The detection of some responding clones in pre-infection memory suggests that pre-existing cross-reactive memory T cells joined the SARS-CoV-2 response. SARS-CoV-2 specificity of the second-wave clones peaking on day 37 was not confirmed. The study included only a couple of mild cases, and larger cohorts that include severe cases with pre-infection samples were judged to be necessary. Contracting CD4+ clones were located mainly in the CM and EM memory subsets, whereas CD8+ clones were found to be enriched in EMRA.

At the junction V is shortened by 4 bases and J by 1 base; bases outside the gene matches: 14. The CDR3, cysteine through phenylalanine, is 18 amino acids long. Only CDR3 DNA remains: 54 bases, in frame from the first base. The CDR1 and CDR2 encoded by the germline V gene are LGHNA and YSLEER. This sample was sequenced with an Illumina NovaSeq 6000. cDNA libraries for TCRalpha and TCRbeta were prepared by 5'RACE using constant-segment primers, with sample barcodes and unique molecular identifiers added. Trizol reagent was used to extract RNA from every sample. Libraries were amplified in two PCR steps, with a second sample barcode and Illumina TruSeq adapters added in the second step. Sequencing of libraries was performed on an Illumina NovaSeq with 2 x 150 bp paired-end reads. In the paper's pipeline: Reads were demultiplexed and collapsed into UMI-guided consensus sequences with migec v1.2.7. Using mixcr v2.1.11, UMI consensuses were aligned to TRA and TRB V and J templates and then assembled into clonotypes. Expanded or contracted clonotypes were those called significant by both edgeR and NoisET, with noise models trained on biological replicates. edgeR calls used a false discovery rate-adjusted p below 0.01 and a log2 fold-change threshold of 1. PCA with hierarchical clustering of max-normalized trajectories of the 1000 most abundant clonotypes was used as exploratory dynamics analysis. Each responding clone was given a CD4 or CD8 phenotype based on the CD4+ and CD8+ repertoires, which had been sequenced separately. TCRdb reprocessing: public reads trimmed at Q25 with fastp, clones called with MiXCR, in-frame beta chains kept. One record per CDR3 amino acid sequence lists the most common genes and DNA. None of the V and J calls come from the authors' own analysis; TCRdb made them. In this sample the table shows roughly 130,000 distinct CDR3 sequences, roughly 15% of which occur a single time. Roughly 13% of the sample is taken by the ten largest.

PBMCs were isolated by Ficoll-Paque density gradient centrifugation. A note on this clonotype: Its recognized antigen is unknown. No base quality values were provided; no much bigger clone lies one nucleotide off.

The chain joins TRBV4-3 to TRBJ2-7; 9 central bases correspond to TRBD1. The sequence derives from an adult woman who had mild COVID-19 (a few samples of this study predate the infection). The sample titles of this study are shuffled in the database, so cell type and time point are left out; the donor was told from shared clones. Specimen: PBMCs or a T cell subset sorted from them (not recorded which). The nucleotide sequence is given as TGCGCCAGCAGCCCGTCACCAGTCGGGACAGGGAATTCCTACGAGCAGTACTTC. It specifies CASSPSPVGTGNSYEQYF.